One and the same sample provided the 21 T cell receptor beta chains below, sequenced in a study of PD-L1 blockade in urothelial cancer. The data were produced by immunoSEQ multiplex PCR, yet TCRdb's version contains in-frame clones alone and is incomplete. The sample contains roughly 100,000 clones, less than 85% of which appear only once. Stated time point: peripheral blood 6 weeks after treatment start. The sequences come from PBMCs, collected around atezolizumab (anti-PD-L1) treatment. The origin of the receptors is an older man with urothelial cancer.

This clone was seen once. V is TRBV5-1 and J is TRBJ2-5; 11 nucleotides match TRBD2. Unmatched junction bases numbered 16, after V lost 1 base and J lost 2 bases. CDR3 length: 20 amino acids. Germline CDR1 SGHRS, CDR2 YFSETQ. CDR3 sequence reads: CASSLWTGELAGARQETQYF. The CDR3 DNA reads as TGCGCCAGCAGCTTGTGGACAGGGGAACTAGCGGGAGCAAGGCAAGAGACCCAGTACTTC.

The gene calls are TRBV7-9 and TRBJ1-1, with TRBD1 identical over 8 bases. The CDR3 is 14 amino acids. Germline V gene sequence: CDR1 SEHNR, CDR2 FQNEAQ (reference sequence). Germline trimming cut 4 bases from V and 2 bases from J; bases unmatched to any gene: 3. CDR3 sequence reads: CASSYTGGNTEAFF. For the CDR3, the DNA is TGTGCCAGCAGCTACACAGGGGGAAACACTGAAGCTTTCTTT.

The rearrangement links TRBV14 to TRBJ2-3, with D possibly matching TRBD2 (6 bases). The germline CDR1 and CDR2 sequences are SGHDN and FVKESK. Trimming took off 2 bases at V and 3 bases at J, with 12 bases between the two ends. The CDR3 loop spans 15 amino acids. The CDR3 region is CASSQRFGRTDTQYF. The CDR3 DNA reads TGTGCCAGCAGCCAACGCTTCGGGAGAACAGATACGCAGTATTTT.

The chain recombines TRBV4-1 with TRBJ1-1, with 7 bases aligning to TRBD1. This CDR3 region has 15 residues. Germline V gene data show CDR1 as MGHRA and CDR2 as YSYEKL. Trimming removed 4 bases from V and 2 bases from J; junction bases left unmatched: 7. The CDR3 loop reads CASSRQTGINTEAFF. The CDR3, as DNA: TGCGCCAGCAGCCGCCAGACAGGGATTAACACTGAAGCTTTCTTT.

This chain joins TRBV29-1 and TRBJ1-3; TRBD1 is a possible D gene (5 bases). The CDR3 sequence is 13 residues long. Trimming left V 6 bases short and J 0 bases short, with 9 bases between. Germline V gene sequence: CDR1 SQVTM, CDR2 ANQGSEA. The CDR3 is CSVHDSSGNTIYF. In DNA form, the CDR3 reads TGCAGCGTCCACGACAGCTCTGGAAACACCATATATTTT.

On this clone itself: Its ends do not fully match the called genes, so a read error is possible. The J gene is TRBJ1-4, the V gene TRBV10-3; possible D gene TRBD1, 6 bases. The germline V gene encodes CDR1 ENHRY and CDR2 SYGVKD. CDR3 size: 15 residues. CDR3 in amino acids: CAISESAGVGEKLFF. In DNA form, the CDR3 reads TGTGCCATCAGCGAGTCGGCAGGGGTGGGTGAAAAACTGTTTTTT.

This clone was detected once. V is TRBV7-8 and J is TRBJ2-7; 8 bases match TRBD2. Unmatched junction bases numbered 9, after V lost 4 bases and J lost 4 bases. The CDR3 sequence is 15 residues long. Germline CDR1 is SGHVS and CDR2 is FQNEAQ. The CDR3 is CASSSTGTSQYEQYF. CDR3 DNA sequence: TGTGCCAGCAGCTCGACCGGGACTAGTCAGTACGAGCAGTACTTC.

The J gene is TRBJ1-2, the V gene TRBV11-3; D is unresolved. Germline V gene sequence: CDR1 SGHNT, CDR2 YENEEA. V was trimmed by 1 base and J by 6 bases, leaving 9 bases between them. The CDR3 contains 13 residues. DNA of the CDR3: TGTGCCAGCAGCTTAGTATCCGGGGATGGCTACACCTTC. Amino acids: CASSLVSGDGYTF.

This clone was counted once. The rearrangement links TRBV29-1 to TRBJ1-6; TRBD1 matches at 9 bases. Germline loops: CDR1 SQVTM, CDR2 ANQGSEA. The CDR3 consists of 13 residues. With V trimmed by 6 bases and J by 7 bases, 4 bases remained unmatched. The CDR3 DNA reads as TGCAGCGTGAGGACAGGGGCCAATTCACCCCTCCACTTT. It encodes CSVRTGANSPLHF.

This clone was detected only a few times. The chain is built from TRBV7-8 and TRBJ2-1; D uncertain. V was cut by 5 bases and J by 0 bases, with 5 bases left in between. The germline gives CDR1 SGHVS, CDR2 FQNEAQ. The CDR3 runs 13 residues. CDR3 DNA sequence: TGTGCCAGCAGCCCCGGCTCCTACAATGAGCAGTTCTTC. It encodes CASSPGSYNEQFF.

This chain joins TRBV7-7 and TRBJ2-5; no clear D. Germline CDR1 SSHAT, CDR2 FNYEAQ (reference sequence). CDR3 length: 14 residues. V lost 1 base, J lost 5 bases, and 11 bases lay in between. In nucleotides, the CDR3 is TGTGCCAGCAGCTTAGGAACCGCCCGGGAGACCCAGTACTTC. Encoded protein: CASSLGTARETQYF.

The chain combines TRBV11-1 with TRBJ2-1, with D perhaps matching TRBD2 (7 bases). Germline lookup yields CDR1 SGHAT and CDR2 FQDESV (reference sequence). CDR3 length equals 17 residues. V lost 4 bases, J lost 6 bases, and 22 bases lay in between. CDR3 region: CASSSRKGAGTFNEQFF. The DNA of the CDR3 is TGTGCCAGCAGCTCCCGGAAGGGAGCGGGGACATTCAATGAGCAGTTCTTC.

The chain recombines TRBV2 with TRBJ2-1, with 12 bases identical to TRBD2. The V gene end was trimmed by 4 bases and the J gene end by 15 bases; junction bases not matched to a gene: 10. Germline assignment: CDR1 SNHLY and CDR2 FYNNEI. This CDR3 is built from 14 residues. The CDR3: CASSVPSLLAGGFF. The CDR3 DNA follows: TGTGCCAGCAGTGTCCCCTCGTTACTAGCGGGGGGGTTCTTC.

The rearrangement joins TRBV5-7 to TRBJ2-7; 8 bases fit TRBD1. TRBV5-7 qualifies as an ORF whose function is uncertain. Unmatched junction bases numbered 15, after V lost 6 bases and J lost 4 bases. CDR3 length: 16 amino acids. The chain's CDR3 is CASTYGVPGGTYEQYF. CDR3 DNA sequence: TGTGCCAGCACCTACGGCGTGCCAGGGGGCACATACGAGCAGTACTTC.

The rearrangement joins TRBV7-2 to TRBJ2-5, with 7 nucleotides matching TRBD2. The CDR3 is 14 residues long. Germline CDR1 reads SGHTA; CDR2 reads FQGNSA. J gave up 3 bases and V 1 base, and 2 bases lay outside the gene matches. The CDR3 loop is CASSLGGGKETQYF. The CDR3, as DNA: TGTGCCAGCAGCTTAGGGGGGGGGAAAGAGACCCAGTACTTC.

The V and J genes are TRBV11-2 and TRBJ1-5; D unresolved. The germline gives CDR1 SGHAT, CDR2 FQNNGV. The CDR3 contains 11 residues. Trimming pared 5 bases from V and 9 bases from J, leaving 8 bases between. Written as DNA, the CDR3 is TGTGCCAGCAGCGGCGAGGGGCCCCAGCATTTT. Protein: CASSGEGPQHF.

This clone has a single count. V and J are TRBV5-1 and TRBJ2-6; no firm D call. The V gene lost 4 bases and the J gene lost 1 base, with 6 bases spanning the gap. CDR1 and CDR2 from the germline V gene are SGHRS and YFSETQ. The CDR3 is 14 amino acids. CDR3 DNA: TGCGCCAGCAGCCCCCCGTCTGGGGCCAACGTCCTGACTTTC. This translates into CASSPPSGANVLTF.

The J gene is TRBJ2-1, the V gene TRBV11-3; 7 bases agree with TRBD2. The germline V gene encodes CDR1 SGHNT and CDR2 YENEEA. Trimming at V came to 5 bases and at J to 1 base, leaving 5 bases not matched to a gene. The CDR3 spans 15 residues. The DNA of the CDR3 is TGTGCCAGCAGCGTTGGACTAGTTTCCTACAATGAGCAGTTCTTC. It codes for CASSVGLVSYNEQFF.

This clone was seen a few times. This CDR3 reads CASSLEEVLETQYF. The CDR3 bases are TGTGCCAGCAGCTTGGAGGAGGTACTTGAGACCCAGTACTTC. The chain combines TRBV5-6 with TRBJ2-5; D possibly corresponds to TRBD2 (5 bases). Germline V gene data show CDR1 as SGHDT and CDR2 as YYEEEE. The CDR3 consists of 14 residues. V lost 0 bases, J lost 5 bases, and 11 bases lay in between.

As concerns this clone: The same CDR3 also results from other DNA sequences found in this sample. The chain recombines TRBV7-2 with TRBJ2-2; no reliable D call. The CDR3 loop spans 12 amino acids. Germline-derived CDR1 and CDR2 are SGHTA and FQGNSA. V lost 5 bases, J lost 3 bases, and 4 bases lay in between. The CDR3 bases are TGTGCCAGCAGCCCGTACACCGGGGAGCTGTTTTTT. Its translation is CASSPYTGELFF.

This sequence joins TRBV5-1 and TRBJ1-4; the match to TRBD1 covers 7 bases. This CDR3 spans 14 amino acids. The germline CDR1 and CDR2 sequences are SGHRS and YFSETQ. Unmatched junction bases numbered 4, after V lost 3 bases and J lost 5 bases. The CDR3 DNA follows: TGCGCCAGCAGCTACCGGGACAGCAATGAAAAACTGTTTTTT. Encoded protein: CASSYRDSNEKLFF.